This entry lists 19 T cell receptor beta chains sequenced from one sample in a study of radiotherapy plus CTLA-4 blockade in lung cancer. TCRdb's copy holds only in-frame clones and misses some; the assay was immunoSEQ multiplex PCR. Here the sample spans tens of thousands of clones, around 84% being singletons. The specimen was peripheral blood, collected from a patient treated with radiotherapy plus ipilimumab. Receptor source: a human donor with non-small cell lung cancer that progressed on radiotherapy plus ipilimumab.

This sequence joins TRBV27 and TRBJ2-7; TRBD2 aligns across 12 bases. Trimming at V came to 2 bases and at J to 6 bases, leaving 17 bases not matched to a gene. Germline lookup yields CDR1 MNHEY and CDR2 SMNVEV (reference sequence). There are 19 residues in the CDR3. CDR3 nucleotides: TGTGCCAGCAGTTTAAGGGGTGGGGTAACTAGCGGGAGGTACGGCGAGCAGTACTTC. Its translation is CASSLRGGVTSGRYGEQYF.

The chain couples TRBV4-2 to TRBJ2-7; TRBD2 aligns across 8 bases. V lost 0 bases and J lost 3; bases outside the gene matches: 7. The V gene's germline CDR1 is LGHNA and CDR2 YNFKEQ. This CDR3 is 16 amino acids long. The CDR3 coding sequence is TGTGCCAGCAGCCAAGATGGGTCTAGCGGGTACTACGAGCAGTACTTC. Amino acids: CASSQDGSSGYYEQYF.

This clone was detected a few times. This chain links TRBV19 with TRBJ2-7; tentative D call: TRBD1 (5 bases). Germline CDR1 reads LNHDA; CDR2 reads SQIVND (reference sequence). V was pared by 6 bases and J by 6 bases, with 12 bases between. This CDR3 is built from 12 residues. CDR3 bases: TGTGCCAGTAGCGCAGGGTACAGCGAGCAGTACTTC. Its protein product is CASSAGYSEQYF.

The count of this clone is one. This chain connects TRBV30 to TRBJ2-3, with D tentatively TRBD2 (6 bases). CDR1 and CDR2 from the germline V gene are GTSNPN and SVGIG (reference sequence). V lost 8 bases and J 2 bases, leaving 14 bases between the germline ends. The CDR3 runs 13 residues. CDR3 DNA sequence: TGTGCCCGGGGGACGTCCAACACAGATACGCAGTATTTT. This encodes CARGTSNTDTQYF.

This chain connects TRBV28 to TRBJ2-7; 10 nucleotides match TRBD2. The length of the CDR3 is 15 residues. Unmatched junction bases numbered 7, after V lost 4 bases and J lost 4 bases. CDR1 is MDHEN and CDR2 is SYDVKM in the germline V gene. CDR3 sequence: CASSSPASGSYEQYV. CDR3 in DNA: TGTGCCAGCAGTTCCCCAGCTAGCGGGAGTTACGAGCAGTACGTC.

CDR3: CASSLDRVNEQYF. CDR3 nucleotide sequence: TGTGCCAGCAGTCTGGACAGGGTCAACGAGCAGTACTTC. The gene calls are TRBV2 and TRBJ2-7; 8 bases fit TRBD1. The V segment lost 5 bases and the J segment 5 bases; nucleotides outside the gene matches: 5. Germline V gene data show CDR1 as SNHLY and CDR2 as FYNNEI. The CDR3 runs to 13 residues.

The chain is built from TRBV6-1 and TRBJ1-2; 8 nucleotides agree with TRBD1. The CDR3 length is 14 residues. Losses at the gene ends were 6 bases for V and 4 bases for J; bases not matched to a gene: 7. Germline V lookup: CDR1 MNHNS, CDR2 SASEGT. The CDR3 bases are TGTGCCAGCAGGTCAGGGGGCCGGGGCTATGGCTACACCTTC. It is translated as CASRSGGRGYGYTF.

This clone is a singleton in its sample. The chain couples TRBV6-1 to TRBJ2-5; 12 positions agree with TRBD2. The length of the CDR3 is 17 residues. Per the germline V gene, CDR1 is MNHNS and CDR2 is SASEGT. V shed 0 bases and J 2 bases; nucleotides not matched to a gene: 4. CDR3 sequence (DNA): TGTGCCAGCAGTGAAGCAAGGACTAGCGGGAATCAAGAGACCCAGTACTTC. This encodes CASSEARTSGNQETQYF.

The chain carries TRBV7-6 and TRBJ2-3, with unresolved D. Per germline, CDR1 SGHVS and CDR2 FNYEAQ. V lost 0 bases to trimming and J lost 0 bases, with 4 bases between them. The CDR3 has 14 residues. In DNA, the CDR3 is TGTGCCAGCAGCTTAGCGACGAGCACAGATACGCAGTATTTT. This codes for CASSLATSTDTQYF.

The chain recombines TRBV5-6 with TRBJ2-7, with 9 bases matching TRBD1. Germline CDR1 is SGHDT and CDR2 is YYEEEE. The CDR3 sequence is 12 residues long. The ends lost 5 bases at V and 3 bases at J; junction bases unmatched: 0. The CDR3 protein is CASRGQGYEQYV. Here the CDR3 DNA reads TGTGCCAGCAGGGGACAGGGCTACGAGCAGTACGTC.

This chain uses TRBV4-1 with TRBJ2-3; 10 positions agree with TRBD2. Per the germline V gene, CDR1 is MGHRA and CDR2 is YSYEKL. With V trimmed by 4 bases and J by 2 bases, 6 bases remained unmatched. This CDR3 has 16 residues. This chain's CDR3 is CASSPRLAGNTDTQYF. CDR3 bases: TGCGCCAGCAGCCCTAGACTAGCGGGCAACACAGATACGCAGTATTTT.

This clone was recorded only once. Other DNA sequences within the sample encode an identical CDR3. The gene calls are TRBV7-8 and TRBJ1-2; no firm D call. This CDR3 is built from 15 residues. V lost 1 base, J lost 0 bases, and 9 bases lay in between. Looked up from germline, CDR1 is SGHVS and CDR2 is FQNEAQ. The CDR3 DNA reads TGTGCCAGCAGCTTAGTAGGAGGCTCTAACTATGGCTACACCTTC. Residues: CASSLVGGSNYGYTF.

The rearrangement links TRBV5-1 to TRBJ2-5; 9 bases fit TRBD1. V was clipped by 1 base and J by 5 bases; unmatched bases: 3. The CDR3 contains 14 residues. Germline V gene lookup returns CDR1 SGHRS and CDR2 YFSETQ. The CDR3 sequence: CASSLTGGVETQYF. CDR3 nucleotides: TGCGCCAGCAGCTTGACAGGGGGCGTGGAGACCCAGTACTTC.

CDR3 sequence (DNA): TGTGCCAGCAGCTCCACTGGCGCGGGCGTGCAGTACGTC. Encoded protein: CASSSTGAGVQYV. The chain couples TRBV5-6 to TRBJ2-7; tentative D call: TRBD2 (5 bases). Germline assignment: CDR1 SGHDT and CDR2 YYEEEE. V lost 3 bases and J 9 bases, leaving 16 bases between the germline ends. CDR3 size: 13 residues.

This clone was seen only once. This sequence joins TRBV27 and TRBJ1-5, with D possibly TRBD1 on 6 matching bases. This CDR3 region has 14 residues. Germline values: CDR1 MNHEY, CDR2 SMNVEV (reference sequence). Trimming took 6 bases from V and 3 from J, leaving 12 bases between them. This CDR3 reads CASSVGQFNQPQHF. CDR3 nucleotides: TGTGCCAGCAGCGTCGGACAGTTCAATCAGCCCCAGCATTTT.

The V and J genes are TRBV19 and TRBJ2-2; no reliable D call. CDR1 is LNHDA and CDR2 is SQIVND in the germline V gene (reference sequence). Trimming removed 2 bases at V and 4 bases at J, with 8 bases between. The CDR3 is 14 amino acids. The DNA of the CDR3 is TGTGCCAGTAGTATACAAGGGTTCACCGGGGAGCTGTTTTTT. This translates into CASSIQGFTGELFF.

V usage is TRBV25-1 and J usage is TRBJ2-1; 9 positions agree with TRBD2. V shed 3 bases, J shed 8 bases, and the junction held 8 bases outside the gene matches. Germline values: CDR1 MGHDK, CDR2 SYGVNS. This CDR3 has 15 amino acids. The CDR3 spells CASSEGLAMPHEQFF. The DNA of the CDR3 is TGTGCCAGCAGTGAGGGACTAGCCATGCCCCATGAGCAGTTCTTC.

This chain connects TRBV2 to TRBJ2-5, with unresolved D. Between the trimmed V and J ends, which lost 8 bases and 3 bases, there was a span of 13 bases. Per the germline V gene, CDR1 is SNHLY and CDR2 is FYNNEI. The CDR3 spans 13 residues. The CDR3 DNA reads TGTGCCAGCGTCAGGATAAGAAAAGAGACCCAGTACTTC. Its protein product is CASVRIRKETQYF.

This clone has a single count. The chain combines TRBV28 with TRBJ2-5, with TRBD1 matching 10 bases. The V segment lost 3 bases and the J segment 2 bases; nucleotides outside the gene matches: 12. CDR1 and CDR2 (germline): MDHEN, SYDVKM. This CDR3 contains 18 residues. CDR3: CASSFPQTGGWEQETQYF. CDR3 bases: TGTGCCAGCAGTTTCCCACAGACAGGGGGCTGGGAACAAGAGACCCAGTACTTC. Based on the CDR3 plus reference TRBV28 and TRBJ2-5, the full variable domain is DVKVTQSSRYLVKRTGEKVFLECVQDMDHENMFWYRQDPGLGLRLIYFSYDVKMKEKGDIPEGYSVSREKKERFSLILESASTNQTSMYLCASSFPQTGGWEQETQYFGPGTRLLVL.